Following are 17 T cell receptor beta chains from one sample sequenced in a study of long-term antiretroviral therapy in people with HIV. Survey-level immunoSEQ v3.0 assays were run. The protocol was immunoSEQ multiplex PCR, while the TCRdb copy is restricted to in-frame clones and leaves out a portion. There are tens of thousands of clones in the sample; 85% to 95% occur only once, and 5% to 7% lies in the top ten. The material was unsorted PBMCs, obtained approximately 6.3 years after starting antiretroviral therapy. Every receptor here comes from a woman aged 40 to 50 with HIV.

The rearrangement uses TRBV7-2 and TRBJ2-1, with 9 bases identical to TRBD1. Germline CDR1 and CDR2: SGHTA and FQGNSA. The CDR3 is 16 amino acids. The junction had 13 bases not matched to a gene; V was cut back by 3 bases and J by 10 bases. CDR3 residues: CASSFRPGQGPQEQFF. As DNA, the CDR3 is TGTGCCAGCAGCTTCAGGCCGGGACAGGGCCCCCAAGAGCAGTTCTTC.

The rearrangement uses TRBV5-4 and TRBJ1-1, with TRBD1 matching over 7 bases. V lost 4 bases, J lost 0 bases, and 6 bases stayed unmatched. The CDR3 contains 15 residues. Germline V lookup: CDR1 SGHNT, CDR2 YYREEE (reference sequence). The CDR3 region is CASSPDGTVNTEAFF. The CDR3 DNA is TGTGCCAGCAGCCCGGACGGGACAGTGAACACTGAAGCTTTCTTT.

This clone has a handful of counts. The CDR3 spells CASSEMGRSNQPQHF. Here the CDR3 DNA reads TGTGCCAGCAGTGAAATGGGCAGGTCCAATCAGCCCCAGCATTTT. The V and J genes are TRBV6-1 and TRBJ1-5; D is unclear. CDR1 MNHNS and CDR2 SASEGT come from the germline V gene. Trimming shortened V by 2 bases and J by 3 bases, and 11 bases separated the two germline ends. The CDR3 is made up of 15 amino acids.

V usage is TRBV4-3 and J usage is TRBJ2-1; possibly TRBD2 for D (6 bases). The CDR3 extends over 14 amino acids. CDR1 and CDR2 (germline): LGHNA, YSLEER. The germline V and J ends were trimmed by 1 base and 7 bases, with 11 bases remaining between them. The chain's CDR3 is CASSQGGARNEQFF. CDR3 nucleotide sequence: TGCGCCAGCAGCCAAGGCGGGGCTAGAAATGAGCAGTTCTTC.

The CDR3 DNA is TGTGCCAGCAGTGAAGCGACAGGGGGCGCAGATAGGTATGGCTACACCTTC. Its protein product is CASSEATGGADRYGYTF. The chain couples TRBV6-1 to TRBJ1-2, with 10 bases that match TRBD1. The CDR3 is 17 residues long. The germline CDR1 and CDR2 sequences are MNHNS and SASEGT. The V segment lost 0 bases and the J segment 5 bases; nucleotides outside the gene matches: 9.

The gene calls are TRBV18 and TRBJ1-2; TRBD1 matches 8 bases. Germline CDR1 KGHSH, CDR2 LQKENI. This CDR3 comprises 15 residues. The V and J ends lost 5 bases and 7 bases, in that order; junction bases with no gene match: 12. The CDR3 is CASSSGQQGVGGYTF. CDR3 DNA sequence: TGTGCCAGCTCATCAGGACAACAGGGGGTTGGTGGCTACACCTTC.

The chain couples TRBV11-2 to TRBJ2-3; D is unresolved. Per germline, CDR1 SGHAT and CDR2 FQNNGV. The CDR3 has 14 amino acids. V dropped 0 bases and J dropped 4 bases, with 8 bases sitting between them. Written as DNA, the CDR3 is TGTGCCAGCAGCTTAGAGAGGTGGGCAGATACGCAGTATTTT. It is translated as CASSLERWADTQYF.

The V and J genes are TRBV30 and TRBJ1-1; no reliable D call. This CDR3 has 12 residues. Per the germline V gene, CDR1 is GTSNPN and CDR2 is SVGIG (reference sequence). Trimming left V 0 bases short and J 5 bases short, with 7 bases between. The CDR3 sequence is CAWSVSSTEAFF. The CDR3, as DNA: TGTGCCTGGAGTGTCTCCTCAACTGAAGCTTTCTTT.

J is TRBJ1-1 and V is TRBV4-1; the D gene is possibly TRBD1 (6 bases). V was cut by 0 bases and J by 5 bases, with 19 bases left in between. Germline values: CDR1 MGHRA, CDR2 YSYEKL. The CDR3 runs to 17 residues. The CDR3 is CASSQDGLGGARTEAFF. CDR3 in DNA: TGCGCCAGCAGCCAAGATGGATTAGGGGGGGCGAGAACTGAAGCTTTCTTT.

V and J are TRBV6-6 and TRBJ2-1; 7 bases map to TRBD1. V shed 5 bases, J shed 10 bases, and the junction held 8 bases outside the gene matches. CDR1 is MNHNY, CDR2 SVGAGI, per germline (reference sequence). The CDR3 covers 13 residues. CDR3 DNA: TGTGCCAGCAGTGGCCAAGACAGGGCCGAGCAGTTCTTC. Translated, it gives CASSGQDRAEQFF.

This clone was observed a single time. The chain is built from TRBV7-8 and TRBJ1-2; 7 bases are a match to TRBD1. V lost 1 base, J lost 7 bases, and 12 bases stayed unmatched. Germline-derived CDR1 and CDR2 are SGHVS and FQNEAQ. The CDR3 is 16 amino acids. The CDR3, as DNA: TGTGCCAGCAGCTTAGAAGAGGGACAGCGGCGGGGTGGCTACACCTTC. Its translation: CASSLEEGQRRGGYTF.

The CDR3 protein is CAWSTVQDNSPLHF. The CDR3 DNA reads TGTGCCTGGAGTACAGTTCAGGATAATTCACCCCTCCACTTT. This sequence joins TRBV30 and TRBJ1-6; D gene ambiguous. Trimming left V 2 bases short and J 5 bases short, with 10 bases between. From germline, CDR1 is GTSNPN and CDR2 SVGIG (reference sequence). The CDR3 extends over 14 amino acids. Full variable domain (missing parts from reference TRBV30 and TRBJ1-6): SQTIHQWPATLVQPVGSPLSLECTVEGTSNPNLYWYRQAAGRGLQLLFYSVGIGQISSEVPQNLSASRPQDRQFILSSKKLLLSDSGFYLCAWSTVQDNSPLHFGNGTRLTVT.

V gene TRBV6-5 combines with J gene TRBJ1-3; tentatively, D is TRBD1 (6 bases). This CDR3 has 14 amino acids. The V gene's germline CDR1 is MNHEY and CDR2 SVGAGI. Trimming pared 6 bases from V and 2 bases from J, leaving 11 bases between. This chain's CDR3 is CASRTGLTGNTIYF. The CDR3 nucleotides are TGTGCCAGCAGAACAGGGCTAACTGGAAACACCATATATTTT.

J is TRBJ1-2 and V is TRBV19; a possible D gene is TRBD1 (5 bases). This CDR3 is built from 12 residues. Germline-derived CDR1 and CDR2 are LNHDA and SQIVND (reference sequence). V lost 8 bases to trimming and J lost 5 bases, with 12 bases between them. The CDR3: CASRDGRYGYTF. CDR3 in DNA: TGTGCCAGTCGGGACGGACGTTATGGCTACACCTTC.

Concerning this clone itself: Other DNA sequences of this sample code for an identical CDR3. The chain employs TRBV7-2 and TRBJ2-7; D gene ambiguous. The CDR3 sequence is 12 residues long. Germline V CDR1 and CDR2: SGHTA, FQGNSA. V was pared by 1 base and J by 3 bases, with 4 bases between. The CDR3 nucleotides are TGTGCCAGCAGCTTAGGGTACTACGAGCAGTACTTC. This encodes CASSLGYYEQYF.

This clone was detected once. This chain joins TRBV11-2 and TRBJ1-3; D not resolved. The CDR3 totals 12 residues. Trimming cost V 0 bases and J 8 bases, with 5 bases left between them. Germline V gives CDR1 SGHAT, CDR2 FQNNGV. The CDR3 DNA is TGTGCCAGCAGCTTAGACAGACACACCATATATTTT. Translation gives CASSLDRHTIYF.

A few counts support this clone. The chain combines TRBV10-3 with TRBJ2-3; D unclear. Germline CDR1 and CDR2: ENHRY and SYGVKD. This CDR3 has 11 amino acids. V was shortened by 10 bases and J by 1 base, with 6 bases between the two germline ends. The CDR3 region has the DNA TGTGCCACTTTAGGCACAGATACGCAGTATTTT. It specifies CATLGTDTQYF.